Here is one T cell receptor beta chain with its context. The entry originates in a study of blood T cells in healthy people across ages. Germline values: CDR1 DFQATT, CDR2 SNEGSKA (reference sequence). The CDR3 length is 15 residues. For the second PCR, which ran for roughly 6 to 12 cycles, a sample-barcoded 5' primer and a J-beta primer mix were used. Each cDNA molecule carried a tag from a template-switch adaptor that contained 12 random nucleotides. TCRdb reprocessed the 5' RACE reads via MiXCR and lists one record per CDR3 protein. The sample contains 1.5 million to 1.8 million distinct CDR3 sequences, under 55% of which appear only once.

This clonotype originated in a woman in her late teens or twenties in good health. The J gene is TRBJ2-4, the V gene TRBV20-1; TRBD2 is a possible D gene (5 bases). The J call may be wrong; the DNA end is better matched by TRBJ2-7. Sequenced material: blood. The CDR3 here is CSARELGRGSDEQYF. The CDR3 region has the DNA TGCAGTGCTAGAGAGTTAGGACGGGGAAGTGACGAGCAGTACTTC.